The rows below give T cell receptor beta chains drawn from one sample of a study of OX40 agonist ivuxolimab in advanced cancers. Method: immunoSEQ multiplex PCR; TCRdb's copy keeps in-frame clones and lacks some. The sample gives 75,000 to 80,000 clones, roughly 80% of which show up once; 3.5% to 6% is in the top ten. The input for sequencing was CD4+ or CD8+ T cells sorted from blood, taken in a trial of the OX40 agonist ivuxolimab. The receptors originated from an adult with an advanced solid tumor such as melanoma, head and neck, liver or kidney cancer. The CDR3 runs from the conserved cysteine through the conserved F or W. Fields, in order: D gene, V gene, clone size, J gene, CDR3 DNA, CDR3 protein. The D gene is left open where the match is weak. A row's size may be missing; if present it is once, few, many or a size class.

D: -; V: TRBV18; size: -; J: TRBJ1-6; DNA: TGTGCCAGCTCACCCGGGAGGGCATATAATTCACCCCTCCACTTT; CDR3: CASSPGRAYNSPLHF
D: -; V: TRBV2; size: few; J: TRBJ2-7; DNA: TGTGCCAGCAGGGCCGCGGGACCGAACTACGAGCAGTACTTC; CDR3: CASRAAGPNYEQYF
D: -; V: TRBV19; size: -; J: TRBJ1-4; DNA: TGTGCCAGTACCTTACAGTCCGGAGGATCTACTAATGAAAAACTGTTTTTT; CDR3: CASTLQSGGSTNEKLFF
D: -; V: TRBV19; size: -; J: TRBJ2-7; DNA: TGTGCCAGTAGATCAGGGCCGTCTTCCTACGAGCAGTACTTC; CDR3: CASRSGPSSYEQYF
D: -; V: TRBV4-3; size: -; J: TRBJ2-5; DNA: TGCGCCAGCAGCCAAGATGTTTCCCAGACCCAGTACTTC; CDR3: CASSQDVSQTQYF
D: -; V: TRBV2; size: -; J: TRBJ2-2; DNA: TGTGCCAGCGGGGGGTCAACGAACACCGGGGAGCTGTTTTTT; CDR3: CASGGSTNTGELFF
D: TRBD2; V: TRBV11-2; size: -; J: TRBJ2-3; DNA: TGTGCCAGCAGCTTAGGGGTCGGGGGGACGATTCACACAGATACGCAGTATTTT; CDR3: CASSLGVGGTIHTDTQYF
D: TRBD1; V: TRBV7-9; size: -; J: TRBJ2-7; DNA: TGTGCCAGCAGCTTAAGTGGACAGGGGGTTTTCGAGCAGTACTTC; CDR3: CASSLSGQGVFEQYF
D: -; V: TRBV6-5; size: -; J: TRBJ2-4; DNA: TGTGCCAGCAGTTACTCGGACAGTCTAGCCAAAAACATTCAGTACTTC; CDR3: CASSYSDSLAKNIQYF
D: -; V: TRBV4-1; size: -; J: TRBJ2-1; DNA: TGCGCCAGCAGCCAAGTATGGGCCCATGAGCAGTTCTTC; CDR3: CASSQVWAHEQFF
D: -; V: TRBV21-1; size: -; J: TRBJ2-7; DNA: TGTGCCAGCAGCAAAGAGGGAAAGGGTGGCCACGAGCAGTACTTC; CDR3: CASSKEGKGGHEQYF
D: -; V: TRBV6-1; size: few; J: TRBJ2-2; DNA: TGTGCCAGCAGTGAAGCTAGCGGGAACACCGGGGAGCTGTTTTTT; CDR3: CASSEASGNTGELFF
D: -; V: TRBV29-1; size: -; J: TRBJ2-5; DNA: TGCAGCGTTGAGGTGACTAGAATCTCCCCAGAGACCCAGTACTTC; CDR3: CSVEVTRISPETQYF
D: -; V: TRBV9; size: few; J: TRBJ2-1; DNA: TGTGCCAGCAGCGTTTCCATAGCTGACTACAATGAGCAGTTCTTC; CDR3: CASSVSIADYNEQFF
D: -; V: TRBV6-5; size: -; J: TRBJ2-5; DNA: TGTGCCAGCAGTCGGACAGATCAAGAGACCCAGTACTTC; CDR3: CASSRTDQETQYF
D: -; V: TRBV6-6; size: -; J: TRBJ2-5; DNA: TGTGCCAGCAACAGAGGGGCTAGCCCTCGGGAGACCCAGTACTTC; CDR3: CASNRGASPRETQYF
D: -; V: TRBV6-1; size: -; J: TRBJ1-1; DNA: TGTGCCAGCAGTCCCGTCGCGGGCACTGAAGCTTTCTTT; CDR3: CASSPVAGTEAFF
D: -; V: TRBV6-5; size: -; J: TRBJ1-6; DNA: TGTGCCAGCAGTTACGGCGTCCCGCAGAATTCACCCCTCCACTTT; CDR3: CASSYGVPQNSPLHF
D: TRBD1; V: TRBV28; size: -; J: TRBJ2-7; DNA: TGTGCCAGCAGAACACTCGGGACAGGGGGCTCCTACGAGCAGTACTTC; CDR3: CASRTLGTGGSYEQYF
D: -; V: TRBV6-5; size: -; J: TRBJ2-6; DNA: TGTGCCAGCAGTTACTCGAGGGGGTCTGGGGCCAACGTCCTGACTTTC; CDR3: CASSYSRGSGANVLTF
D: TRBD1; V: TRBV7-9; size: -; J: TRBJ1-2; DNA: TGTGCCAGCAGCGAAGGGACAGGGGACGGCGGCTACACCTTC; CDR3: CASSEGTGDGGYTF
D: -; V: TRBV15; size: -; J: TRBJ2-3; DNA: TGTGCCACCAGCAGAGATCCGGGACCCGCAGATACGCAGTATTTT; CDR3: CATSRDPGPADTQYF